This TCR beta chain was captured by sequencing in a study of shared clonotypes between healthy human individuals. Trimming removed 5 bases from V and 4 bases from J, with 11 bases in between. This CDR3 spans 13 amino acids. Germline V gene lookup returns CDR1 MNHNS and CDR2 SASEGT. Measured with immunoSEQ multiplex PCR; TCRdb has only the in-frame clones, and not every one. The sample gives about 2.3 million clones, approximately 93% of which show up once; about 0.39% is in the top ten. The sequenced material came from naive CD4+ T cells from PBMCs. Subset here: CD45RA+ positively selected. The chain links TRBV6-1 to TRBJ2-5; D is uncertain. The clonotype originates from a man between 18 and 29 years old in good health. Some clones in this sample may be carry-over from other donors' samples. The CDR3 sequence is CASSFSGLETQYF. The CDR3 DNA follows: TGTGCCAGCAGTTTCTCAGGATTAGAGACCCAGTACTTC.